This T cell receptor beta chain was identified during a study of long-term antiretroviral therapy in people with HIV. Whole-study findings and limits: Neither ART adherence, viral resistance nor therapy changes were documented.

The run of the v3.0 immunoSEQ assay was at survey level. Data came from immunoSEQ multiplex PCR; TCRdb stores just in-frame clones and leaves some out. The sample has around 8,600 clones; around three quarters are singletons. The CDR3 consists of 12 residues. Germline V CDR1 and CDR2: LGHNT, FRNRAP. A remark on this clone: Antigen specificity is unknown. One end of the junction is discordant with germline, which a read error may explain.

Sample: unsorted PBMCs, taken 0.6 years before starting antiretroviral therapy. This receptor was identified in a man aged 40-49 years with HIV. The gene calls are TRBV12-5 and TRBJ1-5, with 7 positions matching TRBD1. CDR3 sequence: CASGLEGDRGNF. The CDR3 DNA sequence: TGTGCTAGTGGTTTGGAGGGGGACAGAGGCAATTTT.